This T cell receptor (beta chain) was found in a study of identical twins. Study-wide findings and caveats: Beta clonotypes that were abundant in cord blood contained fewer insertions, a pattern absent from memory repertoires. The same donors were not followed; conclusions instead depended on cross-sectional statistical analysis.

This clonotype showed up just a few times. Its antigen is unknown. TCRdb reanalysed the 5' RACE reads using MiXCR and keeps one entry per CDR3 protein. The sample lists approximately 220,000 distinct CDR3 sequences, around a tenth occurring once. The trim removed 3 bases at V and 8 bases at J, leaving 7 bases unmatched. From germline, CDR1 is SEHNR and CDR2 FQNEAQ (reference sequence). The CDR3 is 15 residues long. The material sequenced was memory (CD45RO+) T cells sorted from blood. This clonotype was sampled from a woman between 18 and 29 years old in good health. The chain links TRBV7-9 to TRBJ2-1, with TRBD2 matching over 10 bases. CDR3 DNA sequence: TGTGCCAGCAGCTTTAGCGGGGGGCCTCGCCATGAGCAGTTCTTC. Its translation: CASSFSGGPRHEQFF.